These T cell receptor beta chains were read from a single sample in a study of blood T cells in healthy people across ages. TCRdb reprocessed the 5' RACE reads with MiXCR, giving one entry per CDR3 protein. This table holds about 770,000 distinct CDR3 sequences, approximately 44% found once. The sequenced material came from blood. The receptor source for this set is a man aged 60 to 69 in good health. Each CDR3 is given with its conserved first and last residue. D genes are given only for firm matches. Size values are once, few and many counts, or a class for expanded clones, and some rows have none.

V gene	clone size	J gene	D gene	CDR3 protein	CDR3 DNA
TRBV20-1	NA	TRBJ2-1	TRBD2	CSARDSGLASNNEQFF	TGCAGTGCTAGAGACTCCGGACTAGCTTCTAACAATGAGCAGTTCTTC
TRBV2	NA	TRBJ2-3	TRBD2	CASSEELAGDTQYF	TGTGCCAGCAGTGAAGAGTTAGCGGGAGATACGCAGTATTTT
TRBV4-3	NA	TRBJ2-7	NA	CASSPGRGSSYEQYF	TGCGCCAGCAGCCCAGGGCGGGGCAGCTCCTACGAGCAGTACTTC
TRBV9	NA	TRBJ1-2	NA	CASSVMPDSNYGYTF	TGTGCCAGCAGCGTAATGCCCGACAGCAACTATGGCTACACCTTC
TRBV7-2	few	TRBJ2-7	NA	CASSLKHGQIYEQYF	TGTGCCAGCAGCTTAAAACACGGACAGATTTACGAGCAGTACTTC
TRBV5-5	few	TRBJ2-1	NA	CASSQRWGAADYNEQFF	TGTGCCAGCAGCCAGCGATGGGGGGCCGCCGATTACAATGAGCAGTTCTTC
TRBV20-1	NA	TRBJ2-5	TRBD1	CSARVGTGVVGNEQYF	TGCAGTGCTAGAGTTGGCACAGGGGTGGTTGGGAATGAGCAGTACTTC
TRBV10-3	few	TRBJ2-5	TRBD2	CAISELTSGGQETQYF	TGTGCCATCAGTGAGTTGACTAGCGGAGGCCAAGAGACCCAGTACTTC
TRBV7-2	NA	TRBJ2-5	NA	CASSLTSLAETQYF	TGTGCCAGCAGCTTAACCAGTTTGGCGGAGACCCAGTACTTC
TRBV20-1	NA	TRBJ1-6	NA	CSARRGYRTAGGDSPLHF	TGCAGTGCTAGGAGGGGGTACAGGACCGCCGGGGGGGATTCACCCCTCCACTTT
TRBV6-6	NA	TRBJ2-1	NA	CASSLALSYNEQFF	TGTGCCAGCAGTCTAGCGTTGTCCTACAATGAGCAGTTCTTC
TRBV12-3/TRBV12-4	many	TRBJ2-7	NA	CASSFAGPAYEQYF	TGTGCCAGCAGTTTCGCCGGTCCGGCCTACGAGCAGTACTTC
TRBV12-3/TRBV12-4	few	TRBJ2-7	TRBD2	CASSWRTSGASYEQYF	TGTGCCAGCAGTTGGCGGACTAGCGGGGCGTCCTACGAGCAGTACTTC
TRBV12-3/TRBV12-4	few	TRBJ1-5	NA	CASSTTGSNQPQHF	TGTGCCAGCAGTACAACAGGGAGCAATCAGCCCCAGCATTTT
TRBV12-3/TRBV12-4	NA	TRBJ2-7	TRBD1	CVSRGRGPSTEQYF	TGTGTCAGCAGGGGAAGGGGGCCGTCCACCGAGCAGTACTTC
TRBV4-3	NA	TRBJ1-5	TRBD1	CASSQMTGFQPQHF	TGCGCCAGCAGCCAAATGACAGGGTTCCAGCCCCAGCATTTT
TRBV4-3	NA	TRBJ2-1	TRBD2	CASSQVAGEGYNEQFF	TGCGCCAGCAGCCAGGTAGCGGGGGAGGGCTACAATGAGCAGTTCTTC
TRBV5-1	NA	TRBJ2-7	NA	CASSPDEGYNEQYF	TGCGCCAGCAGCCCGGACGAGGGGTACAATGAGCAGTACTTC
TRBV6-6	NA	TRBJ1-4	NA	CASSGGEGREKLFF	TGTGCCAGCAGTGGGGGGGAAGGGAGAGAAAAACTGTTTTTT
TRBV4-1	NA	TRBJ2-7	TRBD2	CASSQTSGGIYEQYF	TGCGCCAGCAGCCAAACTAGCGGGGGGATCTACGAGCAGTACTTC
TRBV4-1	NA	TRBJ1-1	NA	CASSPQGGRRRKTPEAFF	TGCGCCAGCAGCCCCCAGGGAGGGCGCCGACGAAAAACTCCTGAAGCTTTCTTT
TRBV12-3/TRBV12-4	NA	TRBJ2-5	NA	CASSKGVQETQYF	TGTGCCAGCAGTAAGGGGGTACAAGAGACCCAGTACTTC
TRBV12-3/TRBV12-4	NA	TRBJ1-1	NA	CASSPSSNTEAFF	TGTGCCAGCAGCCCTTCCTCGAACACTGAAGCTTTCTTT
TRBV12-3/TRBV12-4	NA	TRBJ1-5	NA	CASSFSQGNQPQHF	TGTGCCAGCAGTTTCTCCCAGGGGAATCAGCCCCAGCATTTT
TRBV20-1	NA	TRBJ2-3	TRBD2	CSASPLLAGDTDTQYF	TGCAGTGCTAGCCCCTTGCTAGCGGGGGACACAGATACGCAGTATTTT
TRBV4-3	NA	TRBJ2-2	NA	CASSQASSGWTGGELFF	TGCGCCAGCAGCCAAGCCTCCTCTGGTTGGACGGGCGGGGAGCTGTTTTTT
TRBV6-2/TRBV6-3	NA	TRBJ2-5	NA	CASRQAYQETQYF	TGTGCCAGCAGACAGGCGTACCAAGAGACCCAGTACTTC
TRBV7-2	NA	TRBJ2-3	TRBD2	CASSLSWLAGKLTDTQYF	TGTGCCAGCAGCTTATCATGGCTAGCGGGGAAATTGACAGATACGCAGTATTTT
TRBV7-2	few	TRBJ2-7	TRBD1	CASSRGQGAYYEQYF	TGTGCCAGCAGCCGGGGACAGGGAGCCTACTACGAGCAGTACTTC
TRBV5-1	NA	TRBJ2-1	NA	CASSLDVGGSYNEQFF	TGCGCCAGCAGCTTGGATGTGGGGGGCTCCTACAATGAGCAGTTCTTC
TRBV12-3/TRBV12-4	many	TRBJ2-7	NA	CASSRQGGLFGYEQYF	TGTGCCAGCAGCCGACAAGGCGGTCTTTTCGGTTACGAGCAGTACTTC